This paragraph covers one T cell receptor (beta chain) sequence. Its antigen is not known. The data stem from a study of response to subunit inactivated influenza vaccine. Study-wide results and caveats: It was suggested by the authors that few new T cells are recruited by each seasonal influenza vaccination.

The CDR3 contains 18 residues. With 6 bases clipped from V and 7 bases from J, the junction kept 16 bases outside the gene matches. TCRdb recomputed calls from the RT-PCR reads with MiXCR, one row per CDR3 protein. The table records about 800,000 distinct CDR3 sequences, 20% to 25% of them present only once. This material consisted of PBMCs from blood, taken about 5 days after vaccination. This chain links TRBV12-3 or TRBV12-4 with TRBJ2-1; 12 bases agree with TRBD2. This TCR was sampled from a man aged 45-65 years who received an inactivated influenza vaccine. The chain's CDR3 is CASSTTSGSLSLGNEQFF. DNA of the CDR3: TGTGCCAGCAGCACGACTAGCGGGAGTCTTTCTTTGGGGAATGAGCAGTTCTTC.